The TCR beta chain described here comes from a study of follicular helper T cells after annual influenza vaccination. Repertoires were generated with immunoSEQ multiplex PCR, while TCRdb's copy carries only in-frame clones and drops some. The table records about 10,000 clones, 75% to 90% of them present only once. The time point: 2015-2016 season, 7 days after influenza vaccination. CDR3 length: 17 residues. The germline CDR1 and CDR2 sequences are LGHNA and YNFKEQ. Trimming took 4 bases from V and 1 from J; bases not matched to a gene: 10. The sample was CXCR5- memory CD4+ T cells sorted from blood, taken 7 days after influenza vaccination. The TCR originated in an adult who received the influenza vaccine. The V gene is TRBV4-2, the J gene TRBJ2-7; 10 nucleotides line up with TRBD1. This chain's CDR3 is CASSRVGQGGKSYEQYF. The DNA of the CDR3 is TGTGCCAGCAGCCGGGTCGGACAGGGGGGCAAGTCCTACGAGCAGTACTTC.